Described below is a single T cell receptor beta chain sequence and its context. Antigen: not known. This sample is drawn from a study of shared clonotypes between healthy human individuals. Profiled with immunoSEQ multiplex PCR; TCRdb holds only in-frame clones, not every one. The table includes about 2.4 million clones, over 85% detected once. Study observations and caveats: The study found roughly 5% of naive CD4 clonotypes shared across several donors. Apart from blood, nothing was sampled; tissue repertoires likely differ.

Looked up from germline, CDR1 is MNHEY and CDR2 is SMNVEV (reference sequence). V lost 4 bases and J lost 14, with 12 bases in between. The CDR3 contains 11 residues. This TCR was sampled from a man in his late teens or twenties in good health. Some clones in this sample may be carry-over from other donors' samples. The genes are TRBV27 and TRBJ2-4; D gene ambiguous. Source material: naive CD4+ T cells from PBMCs. Stated subset: CD45RA+ positively selected. CDR3 sequence reads: CASSSSASEYF. CDR3 bases: TGTGCCAGCAGTTCCTCCGCCAGCGAGTACTTC.